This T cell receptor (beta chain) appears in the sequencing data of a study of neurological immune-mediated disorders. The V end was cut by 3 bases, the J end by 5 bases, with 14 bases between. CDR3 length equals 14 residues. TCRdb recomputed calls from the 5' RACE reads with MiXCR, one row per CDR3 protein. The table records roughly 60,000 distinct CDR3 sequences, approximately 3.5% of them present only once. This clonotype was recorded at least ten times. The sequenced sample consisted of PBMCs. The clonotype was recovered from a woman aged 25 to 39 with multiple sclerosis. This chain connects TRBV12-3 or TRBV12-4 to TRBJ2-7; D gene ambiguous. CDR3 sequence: CASSFGGSQNEQYF. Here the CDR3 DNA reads TGTGCCAGCAGTTTCGGTGGTTCCCAAAACGAGCAGTACTTC.